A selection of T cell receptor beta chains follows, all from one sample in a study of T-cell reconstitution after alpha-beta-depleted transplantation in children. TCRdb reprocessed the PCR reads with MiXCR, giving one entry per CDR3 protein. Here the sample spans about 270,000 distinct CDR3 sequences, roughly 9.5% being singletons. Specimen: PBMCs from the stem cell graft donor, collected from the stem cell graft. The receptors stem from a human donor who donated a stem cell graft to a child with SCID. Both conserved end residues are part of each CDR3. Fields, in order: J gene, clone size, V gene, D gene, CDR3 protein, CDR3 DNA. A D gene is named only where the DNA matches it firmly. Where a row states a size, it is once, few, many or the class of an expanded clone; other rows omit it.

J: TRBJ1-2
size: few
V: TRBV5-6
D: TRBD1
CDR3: CASSAGQGGYGYTF
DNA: TGTGCCAGCAGCGCCGGACAGGGTGGGTATGGCTACACCTTC

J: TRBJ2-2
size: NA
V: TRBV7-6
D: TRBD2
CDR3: CASTPRTIAGPTGELFF
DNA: TGTGCCAGCACCCCCCGAACGATAGCGGGGCCCACCGGGGAGCTGTTTTTT

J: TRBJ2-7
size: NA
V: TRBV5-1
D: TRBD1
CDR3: CASSLVAGQDYEQYF
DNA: TGCGCCAGCAGCTTGGTAGCCGGACAGGACTACGAGCAGTACTTC

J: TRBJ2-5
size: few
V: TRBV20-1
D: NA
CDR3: CSARASLQETQYF
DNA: TGCAGTGCTAGGGCCTCGCTCCAAGAGACCCAGTACTTC

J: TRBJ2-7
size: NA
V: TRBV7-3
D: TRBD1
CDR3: CASSLTGIGEQYF
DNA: TGTGCCAGCAGTTTGACAGGGATCGGCGAGCAGTACTTC

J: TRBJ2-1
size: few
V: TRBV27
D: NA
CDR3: CASTPEGRGYNEQFF
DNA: TGTGCCAGCACCCCAGAGGGTAGGGGCTACAATGAGCAGTTCTTC

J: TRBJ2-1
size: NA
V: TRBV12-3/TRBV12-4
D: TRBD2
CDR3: CASSSPGLAGGNEQFF
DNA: TGTGCCAGCAGTTCACCAGGACTAGCGGGGGGTAATGAGCAGTTCTTC

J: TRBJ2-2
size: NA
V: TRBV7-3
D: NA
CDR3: CASSQQGNTGELFF
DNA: TGTGCCAGCAGCCAACAGGGGAACACCGGGGAGCTGTTTTTT

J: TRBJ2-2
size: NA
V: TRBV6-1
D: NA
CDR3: CASSEAVGDPTGELFF
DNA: TGTGCCAGCAGTGAAGCTGTGGGGGACCCAACCGGGGAGCTGTTTTTT

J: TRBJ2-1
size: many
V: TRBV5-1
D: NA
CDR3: CASSFRLENEQFF
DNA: TGCGCCAGCAGCTTCCGACTGGAGAATGAGCAGTTCTTC

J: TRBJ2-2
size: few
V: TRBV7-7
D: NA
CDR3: CASSLVGGLANTGELFF
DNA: TGTGCTAGCAGCTTAGTTGGGGGCCTCGCGAACACCGGGGAGCTGTTTTTT

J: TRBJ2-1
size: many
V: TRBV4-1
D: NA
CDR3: CASSQDIGSYNEQFF
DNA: TGCGCCAGCAGCCAAGATATCGGCTCCTACAATGAGCAGTTCTTC

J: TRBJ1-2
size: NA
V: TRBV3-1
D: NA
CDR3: CASSQEVIYGYTF
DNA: TGTGCCAGCAGCCAAGAAGTTATTTATGGCTACACCTTC

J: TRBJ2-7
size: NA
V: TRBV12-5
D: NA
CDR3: CASGWTRGLEQYF
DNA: TGTGCTAGTGGCTGGACCCGGGGGCTCGAGCAGTACTTC

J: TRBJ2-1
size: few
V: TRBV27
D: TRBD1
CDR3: CASSPGTGVEQFF
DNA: TGTGCCAGCAGTCCTGGGACAGGGGTTGAGCAGTTCTTC

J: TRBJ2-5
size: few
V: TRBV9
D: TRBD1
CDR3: CASSVGDRDAETQYF
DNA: TGTGCCAGCAGCGTTGGGGACAGGGACGCAGAGACCCAGTACTTC

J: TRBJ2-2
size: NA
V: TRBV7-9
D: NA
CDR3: CASSLLGGELFF
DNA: TGTGCCAGCAGCTTACTAGGCGGGGAGCTGTTTTTT

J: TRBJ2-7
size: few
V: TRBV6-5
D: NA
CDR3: CASSYLRQQPSYEQYF
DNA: TGTGCCAGCAGTTACTTGCGACAGCAACCCTCCTACGAGCAGTACTTC

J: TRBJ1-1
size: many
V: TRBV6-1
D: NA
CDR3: CASRDPGGPTNTEAFF
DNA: TGTGCCAGCAGAGATCCGGGGGGGCCGACGAACACTGAAGCTTTCTTT

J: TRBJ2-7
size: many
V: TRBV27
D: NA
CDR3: CASSLTGAYSYEQYF
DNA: TGTGCCAGCAGTTTAACGGGGGCCTACTCCTACGAGCAGTACTTC

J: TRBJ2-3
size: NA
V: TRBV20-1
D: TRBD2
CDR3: CSARSPGTSGGAPDTQYF
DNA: TGCAGTGCTAGAAGCCCCGGGACTAGCGGGGGGGCCCCAGATACGCAGTATTTT

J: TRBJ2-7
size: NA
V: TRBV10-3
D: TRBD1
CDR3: CAITDQGQATYEQYF
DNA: TGTGCCATCACGGACCAAGGACAGGCGACCTACGAGCAGTACTTC

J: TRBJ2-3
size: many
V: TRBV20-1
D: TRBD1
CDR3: CSAYPERGQSDTQYF
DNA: TGCAGTGCTTACCCGGAAAGGGGGCAATCGGATACGCAGTATTTT

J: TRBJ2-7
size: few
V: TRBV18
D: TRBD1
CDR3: CASSPPRQGVSYEQYF
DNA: TGTGCCAGCTCACCCCCGCGACAGGGGGTCTCCTACGAGCAGTACTTC

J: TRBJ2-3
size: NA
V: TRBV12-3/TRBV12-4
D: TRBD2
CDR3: CASTPLSGAGTDTQYF
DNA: TGTGCCAGCACTCCTCTTAGCGGGGCGGGGACAGATACGCAGTATTTT

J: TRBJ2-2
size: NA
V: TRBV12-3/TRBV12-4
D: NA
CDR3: CASSLRQSTGELFF
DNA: TGTGCCAGCAGTCTTCGACAGTCCACCGGGGAGCTGTTTTTT

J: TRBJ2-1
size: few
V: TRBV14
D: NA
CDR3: CASSHRGGTYNEQFF
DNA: TGTGCCAGCAGCCACAGGGGTGGTACCTACAATGAGCAGTTCTTC

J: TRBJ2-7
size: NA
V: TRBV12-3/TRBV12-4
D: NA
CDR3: CASSSKGSEQYF
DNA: TGTGCCAGCAGTTCAAAGGGATCCGAGCAGTACTTC

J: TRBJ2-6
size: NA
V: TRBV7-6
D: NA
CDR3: CASSLGAGASGANVLTF
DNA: TGTGCCAGCAGCTTAGGGGCGGGGGCCTCTGGGGCCAACGTCCTGACTTTC

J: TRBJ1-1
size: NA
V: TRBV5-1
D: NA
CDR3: CASSLVVGDSEAFF
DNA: TGCGCCAGCAGCTTGGTAGTCGGGGATTCTGAAGCTTTCTTT

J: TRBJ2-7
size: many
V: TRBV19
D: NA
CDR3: CASSRGISYEQYF
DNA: TGTGCCAGTAGCAGGGGAATCTCCTACGAGCAGTACTTC

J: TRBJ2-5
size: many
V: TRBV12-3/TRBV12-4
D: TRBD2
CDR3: CASSGQLAGGPKTQYF
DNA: TGTGCCAGCAGTGGCCAACTAGCGGGGGGGCCCAAGACCCAGTACTTC

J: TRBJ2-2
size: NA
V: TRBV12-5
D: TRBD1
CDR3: CAIKPGQGARGTGELFF
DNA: TGTGCTATTAAACCGGGACAGGGAGCCAGAGGAACCGGGGAGCTGTTTTTT

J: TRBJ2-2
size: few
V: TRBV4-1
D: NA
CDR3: CASSQALRRELFF
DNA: TGCGCCAGCAGCCAAGCCCTCCGGCGGGAGCTGTTTTTT

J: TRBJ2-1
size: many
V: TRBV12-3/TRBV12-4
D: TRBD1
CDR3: CASSLDRSSYNEQFF
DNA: TGTGCCAGCAGTTTGGACAGGAGCTCCTACAATGAGCAGTTCTTC

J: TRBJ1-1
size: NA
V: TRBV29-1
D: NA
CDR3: CSAEQGTTEAFF
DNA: TGCAGCGCCGAGCAGGGGACCACTGAAGCTTTCTTT

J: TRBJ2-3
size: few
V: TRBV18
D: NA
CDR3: CASSPPISSDTQYF
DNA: TGTGCCAGCTCACCACCGATTTCCAGCGATACGCAGTATTTT

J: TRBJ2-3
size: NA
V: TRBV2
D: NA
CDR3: CASSEVGLRRDTQYF
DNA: TGTGCCAGCAGTGAAGTTGGTTTGCGCCGCGATACGCAGTATTTT

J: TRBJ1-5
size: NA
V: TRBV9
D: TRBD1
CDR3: CASSADREQPQHF
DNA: TGTGCCAGCAGCGCGGACAGGGAGCAGCCCCAGCATTTT

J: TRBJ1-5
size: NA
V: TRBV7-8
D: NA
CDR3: CASSLSGRNQPQHF
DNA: TGTGCCAGCAGCTTATCGGGACGCAATCAGCCCCAGCATTTT

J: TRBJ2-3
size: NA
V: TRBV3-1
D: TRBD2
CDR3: CASSPRSQRGGRRDTQYF
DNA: TGTGCCAGCAGCCCCCGTAGCCAGCGGGGGGGCCGAAGAGATACGCAGTATTTT

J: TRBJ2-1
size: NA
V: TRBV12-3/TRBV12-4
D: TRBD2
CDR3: CASSLSRGGYGNEQFF
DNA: TGTGCCAGCAGTTTAAGCCGGGGGGGCTATGGCAATGAGCAGTTCTTC

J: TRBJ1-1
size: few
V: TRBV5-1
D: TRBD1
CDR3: CASSLRGTGDFMNTEAFF
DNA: TGCGCCAGCAGCTTGCGCGGGACAGGGGATTTTATGAACACTGAAGCTTTCTTT

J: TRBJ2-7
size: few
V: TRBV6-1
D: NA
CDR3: CASSRGLGVYEQYF
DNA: TGTGCCAGCAGCCGTGGACTTGGAGTGTACGAGCAGTACTTC

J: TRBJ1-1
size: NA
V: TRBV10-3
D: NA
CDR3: CAISVGGTEAFF
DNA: TGTGCCATCAGTGTTGGGGGTACTGAAGCTTTCTTT

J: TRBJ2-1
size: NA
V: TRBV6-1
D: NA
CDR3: CASSGVIALRMSQFF
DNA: TGTGCCAGCAGTGGAGTAATAGCATTGCGAATGAGCCAGTTCTTC

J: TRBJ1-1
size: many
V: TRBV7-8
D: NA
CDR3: CASSLTDMNTEAFF
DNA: TGTGCCAGCAGCTTGACAGATATGAACACTGAAGCTTTCTTT

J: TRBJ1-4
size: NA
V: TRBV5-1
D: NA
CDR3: CASSSGGGINEKLFF
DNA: TGCGCCAGCAGCTCCGGTGGGGGTATCAATGAAAAACTGTTTTTT

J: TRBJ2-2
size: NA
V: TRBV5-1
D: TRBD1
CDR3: CASSLVGQGFTGELFF
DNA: TGCGCCAGCAGCTTGGTAGGACAGGGCTTCACCGGGGAGCTGTTTTTT

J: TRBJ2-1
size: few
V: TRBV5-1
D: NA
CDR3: CASLPIWGLSYNEQFF
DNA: TGCGCCAGCCTACCTATCTGGGGCCTCTCCTACAATGAGCAGTTCTTC

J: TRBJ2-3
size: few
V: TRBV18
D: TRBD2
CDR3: CASSPGPGRETQYF
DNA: TGTGCCAGCTCACCAGGTCCGGGGAGGGAAACGCAGTATTTT

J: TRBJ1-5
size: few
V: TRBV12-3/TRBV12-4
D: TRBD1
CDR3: CASSLEGARNQPQHF
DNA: TGTGCCAGCAGTTTAGAGGGGGCGCGGAATCAGCCCCAGCATTTT

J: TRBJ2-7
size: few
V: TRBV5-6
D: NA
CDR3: CASSLNQGLSYEQYF
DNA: TGTGCCAGCAGCTTGAACCAGGGTCTTTCCTACGAGCAGTACTTC

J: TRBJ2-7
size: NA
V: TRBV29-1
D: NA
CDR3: CSVEGGTGDEQYF
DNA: TGCAGCGTTGAAGGAGGGACCGGGGACGAGCAGTACTTC

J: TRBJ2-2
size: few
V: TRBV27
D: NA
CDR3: CASSFTTSIQVGELFF
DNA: TGTGCCAGCAGTTTCACCACATCGATACAGGTCGGGGAGCTGTTTTTT